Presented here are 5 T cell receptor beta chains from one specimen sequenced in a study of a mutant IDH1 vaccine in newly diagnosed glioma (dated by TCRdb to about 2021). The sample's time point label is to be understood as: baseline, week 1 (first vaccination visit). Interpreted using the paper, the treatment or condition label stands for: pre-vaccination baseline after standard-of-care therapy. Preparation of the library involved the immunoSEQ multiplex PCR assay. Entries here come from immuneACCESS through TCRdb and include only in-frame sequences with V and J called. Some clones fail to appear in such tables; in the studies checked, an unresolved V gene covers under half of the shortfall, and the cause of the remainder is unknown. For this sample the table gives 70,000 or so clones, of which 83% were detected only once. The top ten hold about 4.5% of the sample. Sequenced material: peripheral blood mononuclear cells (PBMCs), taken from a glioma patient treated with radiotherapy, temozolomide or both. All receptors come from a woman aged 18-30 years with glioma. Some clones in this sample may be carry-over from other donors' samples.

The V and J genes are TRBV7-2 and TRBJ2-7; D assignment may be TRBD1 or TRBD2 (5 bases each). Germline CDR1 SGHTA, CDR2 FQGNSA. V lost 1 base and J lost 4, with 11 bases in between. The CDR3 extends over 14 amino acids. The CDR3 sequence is CASSLGGTAYEQYF. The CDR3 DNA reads TGTGCCAGCAGCTTAGGTGGGACGGCTTACGAGCAGTACTTC.

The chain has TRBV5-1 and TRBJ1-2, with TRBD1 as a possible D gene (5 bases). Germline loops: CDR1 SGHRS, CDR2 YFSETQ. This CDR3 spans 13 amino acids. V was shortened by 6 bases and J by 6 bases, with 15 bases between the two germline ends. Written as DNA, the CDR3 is TGCGCCAGCACCCCCGGGACGGCCGATGGCTACACCTTC. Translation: CASTPGTADGYTF.

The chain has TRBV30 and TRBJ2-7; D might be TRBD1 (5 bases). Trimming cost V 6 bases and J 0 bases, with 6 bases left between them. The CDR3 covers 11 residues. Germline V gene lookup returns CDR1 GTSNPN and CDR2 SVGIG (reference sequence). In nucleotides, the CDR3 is TGTGCCTGCGACAGCTCCTACGAGCAGTACTTC. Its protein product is CACDSSYEQYF.

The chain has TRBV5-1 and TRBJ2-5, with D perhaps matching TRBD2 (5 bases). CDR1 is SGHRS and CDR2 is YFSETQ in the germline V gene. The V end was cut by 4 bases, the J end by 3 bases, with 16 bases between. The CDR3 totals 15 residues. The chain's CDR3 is CASSPDGRREETQYF. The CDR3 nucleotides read TGCGCCAGCAGCCCCGACGGGCGGCGGGAAGAGACCCAGTACTTC.

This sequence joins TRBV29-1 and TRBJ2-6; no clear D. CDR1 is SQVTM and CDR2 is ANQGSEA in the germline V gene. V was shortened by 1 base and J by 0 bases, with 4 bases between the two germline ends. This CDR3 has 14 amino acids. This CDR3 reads CSVEGYSGANVLTF. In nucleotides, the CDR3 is TGCAGCGTTGAAGGCTACTCTGGGGCCAACGTCCTGACTTTC.